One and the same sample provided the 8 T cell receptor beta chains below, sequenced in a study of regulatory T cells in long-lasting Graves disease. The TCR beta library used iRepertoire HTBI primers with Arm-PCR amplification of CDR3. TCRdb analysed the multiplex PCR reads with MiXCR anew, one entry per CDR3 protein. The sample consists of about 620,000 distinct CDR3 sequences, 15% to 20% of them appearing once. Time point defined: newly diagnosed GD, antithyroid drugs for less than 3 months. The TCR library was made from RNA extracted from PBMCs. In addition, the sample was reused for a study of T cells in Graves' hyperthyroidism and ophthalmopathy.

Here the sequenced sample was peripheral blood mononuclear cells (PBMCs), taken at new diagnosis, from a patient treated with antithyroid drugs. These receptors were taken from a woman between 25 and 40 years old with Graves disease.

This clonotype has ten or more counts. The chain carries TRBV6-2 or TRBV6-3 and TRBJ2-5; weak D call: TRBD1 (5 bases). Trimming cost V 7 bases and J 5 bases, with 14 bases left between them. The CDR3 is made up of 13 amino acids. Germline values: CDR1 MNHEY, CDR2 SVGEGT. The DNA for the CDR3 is TGTGCCAGCAAAGCAGAACAGGTCGAGACCCAGTACTTC. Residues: CASKAEQVETQYF.

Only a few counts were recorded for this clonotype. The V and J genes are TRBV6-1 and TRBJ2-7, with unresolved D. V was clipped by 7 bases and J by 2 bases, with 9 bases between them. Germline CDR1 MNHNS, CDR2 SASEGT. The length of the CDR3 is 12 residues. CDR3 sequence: CASNGPTYEQYF. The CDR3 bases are TGTGCCAGCAACGGGCCGACCTACGAGCAGTACTTC.

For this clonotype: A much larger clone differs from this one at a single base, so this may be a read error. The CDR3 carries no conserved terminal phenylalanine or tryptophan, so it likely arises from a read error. This chain's CDR3 is CASSRLMGNTEAFL. The CDR3 DNA reads as TGTGCCAGCAGCCGACTGATGGGGAACACTGAAGCTTTCTTG. This chain links TRBV3-1 with TRBJ1-1; D gene unclear. The V end lost 4 bases, the J end lost 1 base, and 10 bases lay between the germline ends. Germline V lookup: CDR1 LGHDT, CDR2 YNNKEL (reference sequence). CDR3 size: 14 residues.

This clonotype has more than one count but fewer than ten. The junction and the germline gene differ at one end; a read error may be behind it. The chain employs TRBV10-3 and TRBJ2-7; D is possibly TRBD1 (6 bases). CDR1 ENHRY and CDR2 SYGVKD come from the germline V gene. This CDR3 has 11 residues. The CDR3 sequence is CAISGAGQRNF. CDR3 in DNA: TGTGCCATCAGTGGAGCCGGACAGAGGAACTTC.

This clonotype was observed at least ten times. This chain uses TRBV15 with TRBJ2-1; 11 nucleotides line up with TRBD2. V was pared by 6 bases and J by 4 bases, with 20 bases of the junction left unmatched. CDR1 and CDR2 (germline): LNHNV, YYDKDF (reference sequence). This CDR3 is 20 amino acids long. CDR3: CATRVWGAGISGREYNEQFF. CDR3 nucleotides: TGTGCCACCAGAGTTTGGGGAGCCGGGATTAGCGGGAGGGAGTACAATGAGCAGTTCTTC. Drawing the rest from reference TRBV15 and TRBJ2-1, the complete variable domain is DAMVIQNPRYQVTQFGKPVTLSCSQTLNHNVMYWYQQKSSQAPKLLFHYYDKDFNNEADTPDNFQSRRPNTSFCFLDIRSPGLGDTAMYLCATRVWGAGISGREYNEQFFGPGTRLTVL.

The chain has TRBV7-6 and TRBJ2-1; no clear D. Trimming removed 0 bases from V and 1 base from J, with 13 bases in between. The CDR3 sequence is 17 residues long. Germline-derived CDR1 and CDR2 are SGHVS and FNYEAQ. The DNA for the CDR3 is TGTGCCAGCAGCTTAGCTCAGTGGGTCGAATCCTACAATGAGCAGTTCTTC. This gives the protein CASSLAQWVESYNEQFF.

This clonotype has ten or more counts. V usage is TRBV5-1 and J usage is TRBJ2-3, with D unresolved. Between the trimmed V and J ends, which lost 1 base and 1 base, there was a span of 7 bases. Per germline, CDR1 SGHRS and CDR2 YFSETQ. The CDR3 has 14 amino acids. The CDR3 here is CASSLTDRTDTQYF. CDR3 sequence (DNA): TGCGCCAGCAGCTTGACAGACCGCACAGATACGCAGTATTTT. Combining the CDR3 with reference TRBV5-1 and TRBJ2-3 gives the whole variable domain KAGVTQTPRYLIKTRGQQVTLSCSPISGHRSVSWYQQTPGQGLQFLFEYFSETQRNKGNFPGRFSGRQFSNSRSEMNVSTLELGDSALYLCASSLTDRTDTQYFGPGTRLTVL.

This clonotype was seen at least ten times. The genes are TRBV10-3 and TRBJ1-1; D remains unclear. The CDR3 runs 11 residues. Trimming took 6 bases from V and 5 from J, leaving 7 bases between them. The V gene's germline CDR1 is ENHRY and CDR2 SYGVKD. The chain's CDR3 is CAIRRNTEAFF. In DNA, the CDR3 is TGTGCCATCAGACGGAATACTGAAGCTTTCTTT.